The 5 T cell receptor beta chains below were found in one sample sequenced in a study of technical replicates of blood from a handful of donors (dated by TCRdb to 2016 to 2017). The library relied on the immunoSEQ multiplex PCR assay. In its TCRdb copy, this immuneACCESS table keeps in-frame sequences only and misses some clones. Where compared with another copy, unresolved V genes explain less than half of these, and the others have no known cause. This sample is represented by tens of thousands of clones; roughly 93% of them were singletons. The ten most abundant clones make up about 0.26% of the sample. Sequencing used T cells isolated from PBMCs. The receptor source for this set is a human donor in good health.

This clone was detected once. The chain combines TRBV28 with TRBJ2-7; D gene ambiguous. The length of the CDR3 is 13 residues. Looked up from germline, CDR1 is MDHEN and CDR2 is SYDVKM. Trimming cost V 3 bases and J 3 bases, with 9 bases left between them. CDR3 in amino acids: CASSFSGGYEQYF. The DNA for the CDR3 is TGTGCCAGCAGTTTTAGTGGTGGCTACGAGCAGTACTTC.

CDR3 nucleotides: TGTGCCAGCAGCTCGCCCAGGGGGTCGGGGGCCAACGTCCTGACTTTC. It is translated as CASSSPRGSGANVLTF. The chain recombines TRBV11-2 with TRBJ2-6, with 7 bases fitting TRBD1. The V gene's germline CDR1 is SGHAT and CDR2 FQNNGV. This CDR3 spans 16 amino acids. V trimming: 4 bases; J trimming: 4 bases; junction bases outside the gene matches: 7.

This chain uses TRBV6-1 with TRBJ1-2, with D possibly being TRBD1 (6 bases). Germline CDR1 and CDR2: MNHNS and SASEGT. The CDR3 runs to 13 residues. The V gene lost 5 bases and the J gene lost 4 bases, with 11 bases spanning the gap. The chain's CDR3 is CASSWTDVYGYTF. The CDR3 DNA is TGTGCCAGCAGTTGGACAGACGTCTATGGCTACACCTTC.

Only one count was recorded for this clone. The CDR3, as DNA: TGTGCCTGGAGTCGGCAGGAGAACACTGAAGCTTTCTTT. As protein: CAWSRQENTEAFF. The gene calls are TRBV30 and TRBJ1-1; no definite D call. CDR1 is GTSNPN, CDR2 SVGIG, per germline (reference sequence). The V end was cut by 2 bases, the J end by 1 base, with 8 bases between. The CDR3 spans 13 residues.

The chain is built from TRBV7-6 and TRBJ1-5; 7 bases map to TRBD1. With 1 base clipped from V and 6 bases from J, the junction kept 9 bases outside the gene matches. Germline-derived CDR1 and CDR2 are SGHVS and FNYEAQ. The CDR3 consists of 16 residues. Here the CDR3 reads CASSLVEGGAAQPQHF. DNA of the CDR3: TGTGCCAGCAGCTTAGTTGAAGGGGGCGCAGCTCAGCCCCAGCATTTT.